The 15 T cell receptor beta chains in this list originate from one sample, sequenced in a study of blood T cell repertoires in COVID-19. Generated by immunoSEQ multiplex PCR, the TCRdb table keeps only in-frame clones and is missing some. The repertoire holds 180,000 or so clones, with approximately 85% as singletons. Sequenced material: peripheral blood. All receptors derive from a woman older than 75 with acute or convalescent COVID-19.

The chain combines TRBV19 with TRBJ1-1; 10 nucleotides line up with TRBD1. The germline V gene encodes CDR1 LNHDA and CDR2 SQIVND (reference sequence). This CDR3 contains 15 residues. J was trimmed by 5 bases and V by 5 bases; bases with no gene match: 8. The CDR3 DNA sequence: TGTGCCAGTAGTTCACCCGGACAGGGGGGGACTGAAGCTTTCTTT. It translates to CASSSPGQGGTEAFF.

The chain employs TRBV12-5 and TRBJ1-5, with TRBD1 matching 7 bases. This CDR3 region has 15 residues. CDR1 LGHNT and CDR2 FRNRAP come from the germline V gene. The V and J ends lost 6 bases and 2 bases, in that order; junction bases with no gene match: 7. The CDR3 coding sequence is TGTGCTAGTGGCCACGAAGGACAGGGCAATCAGCCCCAGCATTTT. Amino acid sequence: CASGHEGQGNQPQHF.

This sequence joins TRBV14 and TRBJ2-7; a weak D match, TRBD1 (6 bases). This CDR3 comprises 13 residues. Germline CDR1 SGHDN, CDR2 FVKESK. V lost 4 bases and J 3 bases, leaving 10 bases between the germline ends. This CDR3 reads CASSPPDSYEQYF. CDR3 nucleotide sequence: TGTGCCAGCAGCCCCCCGGACAGCTACGAGCAGTACTTC.

The rearrangement joins TRBV7-9 to TRBJ1-4; 8 nucleotides align to TRBD1. The junction had 13 bases not matched to a gene; V was cut back by 5 bases and J by 8 bases. This CDR3 comprises 16 residues. The germline V gene has CDR1 SEHNR and CDR2 FQNEAQ (reference sequence). CDR3 in amino acids: CASSPQGAALEEKLFF. The DNA for the CDR3 is TGTGCCAGCAGCCCGCAGGGGGCAGCTTTAGAGGAAAAACTGTTTTTT.

The rearrangement joins TRBV27 to TRBJ2-2; D is perhaps TRBD1 (6 bases). Germline loops: CDR1 MNHEY, CDR2 SMNVEV (reference sequence). This CDR3 spans 15 amino acids. Between the trimmed V and J ends, which lost 10 bases and 3 bases, there was a span of 18 bases. The CDR3 loop is CATKGQGLHTGELFF. Written as DNA, the CDR3 is TGTGCCACCAAGGGGCAGGGGCTCCACACCGGGGAGCTGTTTTTT.

This clone has ten or more counts. V usage is TRBV4-1 and J usage is TRBJ2-1, with a possible D match to TRBD2 (6 bases). Germline values: CDR1 MGHRA, CDR2 YSYEKL. The CDR3 totals 15 residues. V was shortened by 0 bases and J by 8 bases, with 14 bases between the two germline ends. The CDR3 loop is CASSQDGRGPDEQFF. In DNA, the CDR3 is TGCGCCAGCAGCCAAGATGGGCGGGGCCCGGATGAGCAGTTCTTC.

This rearrangement joins TRBV6-5 to TRBJ2-7, with 7 nucleotides matching TRBD1. Germline CDR1 MNHEY, CDR2 SVGAGI. V was clipped by 7 bases and J by 6 bases; unmatched bases: 12. This CDR3 is built from 14 residues. The CDR3 spells CASTQTGFRGEQYF. CDR3 in DNA: TGTGCCAGCACCCAGACAGGGTTTAGGGGCGAGCAGTACTTC.

The J gene is TRBJ1-1, the V gene TRBV12-5; D remains ambiguous. The CDR3 length is 11 residues. Trimming stripped 6 bases from V and 4 bases from J, with 6 bases between. Per germline, CDR1 LGHNT and CDR2 FRNRAP. The chain's CDR3 is CASGRLTEAFF. The CDR3 DNA reads as TGTGCTAGTGGCCGACTCACTGAAGCTTTCTTT.

The rearrangement links TRBV3-1 (or the pseudogene TRBV3-2) to TRBJ2-7; D gene uncertain. The germline V gene encodes CDR1 LGHDT and CDR2 YNNKEL (reference sequence). The CDR3 spans 15 residues. With 1 base removed from V and 2 bases from J, the gap between germline ends came to 12 bases. The CDR3 DNA sequence: TGTGCCAGCAGCCAAGGCCCGCAGGCCACCTACGAGCAGTACTTC. Translating gives CASSQGPQATYEQYF.

The chain couples TRBV6-6 to TRBJ2-5; 8 bases align to TRBD1. This CDR3 has 16 residues. Germline values: CDR1 MNHNY, CDR2 SVGAGI (reference sequence). V trimming: 0 bases; J trimming: 5 bases; junction bases outside the gene matches: 8. DNA for the CDR3: TGTGCCAGCAGTTACTCCCGCGGACAGGGTTGGGAGACCCAGTACTTC. The encoded protein is CASSYSRGQGWETQYF.

The V gene is TRBV3-1 (or the pseudogene TRBV3-2), the J gene TRBJ2-1; possibly TRBD1 for D (6 bases). The length of the CDR3 is 12 residues. V was cut by 5 bases and J by 10 bases, with 12 bases left in between. Germline loops: CDR1 LGHDT, CDR2 YNNKEL (reference sequence). In DNA, the CDR3 is TGTGCCAGCAGCGGCACCGGGACAGAGCAGTTCTTC. Amino acid sequence: CASSGTGTEQFF.

The chain links TRBV7-9 to TRBJ2-1; tentative D call: TRBD2 (6 bases). With 5 bases removed from V and 3 bases from J, the gap between germline ends came to 17 bases. CDR3 length: 16 residues. Germline assignment: CDR1 SEHNR and CDR2 FQNEAQ (reference sequence). The CDR3, as DNA: TGTGCCAGCAGCCACTCGGAAGGGGACTTCTACAATGAGCAGTTCTTC. Protein: CASSHSEGDFYNEQFF.

This chain uses TRBV11-2 with TRBJ2-7, with 9 bases fitting TRBD1. The CDR3 runs 19 residues. Germline-derived CDR1 and CDR2 are SGHAT and FQNNGV. V trimming: 1 base; J trimming: 0 bases; junction bases outside the gene matches: 13. CDR3 amino acids: CASSLVRAGQGLNSYEQYF. DNA of the CDR3: TGTGCCAGCAGCTTAGTAAGAGCGGGACAGGGCCTAAACTCCTACGAGCAGTACTTC.

This rearrangement joins TRBV27 to TRBJ2-7; the match to TRBD1 covers 9 bases. V dropped 5 bases and J dropped 3; count of bases not matched to a gene: 2. This CDR3 contains 13 residues. Looked up from germline, CDR1 is MNHEY and CDR2 is SMNVEV (reference sequence). The CDR3 here is CASSPGQGYEQYF. The DNA for the CDR3 is TGTGCCAGCAGTCCGGGACAGGGCTACGAGCAGTACTTC.

This chain joins TRBV19 and TRBJ2-5, with 7 bases identical to TRBD2. The CDR3 has 15 amino acids. Germline V gene sequence: CDR1 LNHDA, CDR2 SQIVND (reference sequence). V gave up 3 bases and J gave up 2 bases; unmatched junction bases: 6. DNA for the CDR3: TGTGCCAGTAGTATTGTCGCGGGAGATCAAGAGACCCAGTACTTC. Protein product: CASSIVAGDQETQYF.